Each of the 30 T cell receptor beta chains below was sequenced from the same sample in a study of OX40 agonist ivuxolimab in advanced cancers. The data were produced by immunoSEQ multiplex PCR, yet TCRdb's version contains in-frame clones alone and is incomplete. The sample has roughly 75,000 clones, 80% to 90% seen once. This specimen was CD4+ or CD8+ T cells sorted from blood, taken in a trial of the OX40 agonist ivuxolimab. These receptors all come from an adult with an advanced solid tumor such as melanoma, head and neck, liver or kidney cancer.

The rearrangement joins TRBV19 to TRBJ2-3; D is perhaps TRBD2 (7 bases). The V end was cut by 8 bases, the J end by 3 bases, with 9 bases between. Looked up from germline, CDR1 is LNHDA and CDR2 is SQIVND (reference sequence). The length of the CDR3 is 12 residues. CDR3: CASGGATDTQYF. CDR3 DNA sequence: TGTGCCAGTGGGGGGGCTACAGATACGCAGTATTTT. Filled out from reference TRBV19 and TRBJ2-3, the complete variable domain reads DGGITQSPKYLFRKEGQNVTLSCEQNLNHDAMYWYRQDPGQGLRLIYYSQIVNDFQKGDIAEGYSVSREKKESFPLTVTSAQKNPTAFYLCASGGATDTQYFGPGTRLTVL.

In nucleotides, the CDR3 is TGTGCCAGCAAACAACTAGCGCGGAATGAGCAGTTCTTC. Translating gives CASKQLARNEQFF. The gene calls are TRBV6-5 and TRBJ2-1; 7 bases map to TRBD2. This CDR3 contains 13 residues. Trimming at V came to 7 bases and at J to 7 bases, leaving 7 bases not matched to a gene. The V gene's germline CDR1 is MNHEY and CDR2 SVGAGI.

The count of this clone is one. V usage is TRBV10-1 and J usage is TRBJ2-7; tentative D call: TRBD2 (5 bases). Trimming took 4 bases from V and 3 from J, leaving 10 bases between them. CDR3 length: 13 residues. The germline CDR1 and CDR2 sequences are WNHNN and SYGVQD (reference sequence). CDR3 residues: CASSGRGFYEQYF. The CDR3 nucleotides read TGCGCCAGCAGTGGCCGGGGTTTCTACGAGCAGTACTTC.

The gene calls are TRBV5-3 and TRBJ1-1; 9 bases agree with TRBD1. TRBV5-3 qualifies as an ORF whose function is uncertain. The CDR3 spans 15 residues. The CDR3 DNA sequence: TGTGCGGGACAGGGCTGGTCACTGCTGAACACTGAAGCTTTCTTT. It specifies CAGQGWSLLNTEAFF.

The J gene is TRBJ1-1, the V gene TRBV6-1; the D is unclear. In germline, CDR1 is MNHNS, CDR2 SASEGT. The CDR3 runs 13 residues. V was shortened by 5 bases and J by 3 bases, with 10 bases between the two germline ends. The chain's CDR3 is CASSYNTHTEAFF. The CDR3 DNA reads TGTGCCAGCAGTTATAATACCCACACTGAAGCTTTCTTT.

In this sample, this clone turned up once. The rearrangement links TRBV4-3 to TRBJ1-4; TRBD1 is a possible D gene (6 bases). Per germline, CDR1 LGHNA and CDR2 YSLEER. V lost 0 bases, J lost 7 bases, and 12 bases lay in between. CDR3 length equals 15 residues. The CDR3 reads CASSQDWDKSEKLFF. Written as DNA, the CDR3 is TGCGCCAGCAGCCAAGATTGGGACAAGAGTGAAAAACTGTTTTTT.

V usage is TRBV5-4 and J usage is TRBJ2-5; TRBD2 matches 8 bases. Germline V gene sequence: CDR1 SGHNT, CDR2 YYREEE (reference sequence). Trimming took 2 bases from V and 2 from J; bases not matched to a gene: 5. CDR3 length equals 15 residues. The CDR3 DNA follows: TGTGCCAGCAGCTTCACGGGGGGGCTTCAAGAGACCCAGTACTTC. This translates into CASSFTGGLQETQYF.

The chain couples TRBV19 to TRBJ2-3; 9 bases agree with TRBD1. Germline values: CDR1 LNHDA, CDR2 SQIVND (reference sequence). Trimming took 10 bases from V and 0 from J; bases not matched to a gene: 2. This CDR3 comprises 13 residues. CDR3 nucleotides: TGTGCCACCGGACAGGGGAGCACAGATACGCAGTATTTT. This sequence encodes CATGQGSTDTQYF. The variable domain in full, completed from reference TRBV19 and TRBJ2-3, reads DGGITQSPKYLFRKEGQNVTLSCEQNLNHDAMYWYRQDPGQGLRLIYYSQIVNDFQKGDIAEGYSVSREKKESFPLTVTSAQKNPTAFYLCATGQGSTDTQYFGPGTRLTVL.

The chain carries TRBV5-1 and TRBJ2-3; no firm D call. The germline gives CDR1 SGHRS, CDR2 YFSETQ. The ends were cut back, 2 bases at V and 3 bases at J, with 10 bases in the middle. The CDR3 contains 14 residues. The CDR3 sequence is CASSLKGITDTQYF. The CDR3 DNA follows: TGCGCCAGCAGCTTAAAGGGAATAACAGATACGCAGTATTTT. Combining the CDR3 with reference TRBV5-1 and TRBJ2-3 gives the whole variable domain KAGVTQTPRYLIKTRGQQVTLSCSPISGHRSVSWYQQTPGQGLQFLFEYFSETQRNKGNFPGRFSGRQFSNSRSEMNVSTLELGDSALYLCASSLKGITDTQYFGPGTRLTVL.

V usage is TRBV9 and J usage is TRBJ2-6; no firm D call. The CDR3 runs to 21 residues. From germline, CDR1 is SGDLS and CDR2 YYNGEE. The V and J ends lost 4 bases and 0 bases respectively, with 26 bases between them. Written as DNA, the CDR3 is TGTGCCAGCAGCCCCCGGGTTGGGCTTACTCGGAGTACCTCTGGGGCCAACGTCCTGACTTTC. Residues: CASSPRVGLTRSTSGANVLTF. Supplemented by reference TRBV9 and TRBJ2-6, the full variable domain reads DSGVTQTPKHLITATGQRVTLRCSPRSGDLSVYWYQQSLDQGLQFLIQYYNGEERAKGNILERFSAQQFPDLHSELNLSSLELGDSALYFCASSPRVGLTRSTSGANVLTFGAGSRLTVL.

The chain joins TRBV6-5 to TRBJ1-5; D possibly corresponds to TRBD1 (5 bases). The V and J ends lost 6 bases and 4 bases respectively, with 13 bases between them. The CDR3 runs 14 residues. Germline V CDR1 and CDR2: MNHEY, SVGAGI. This CDR3 is CASSSGQRNQPQHF. Here the CDR3 DNA reads TGTGCCAGCAGCTCCGGACAACGAAATCAGCCCCAGCATTTT.

The V call is TRBV13, the J call TRBJ2-7; possible D gene TRBD2, 7 bases. The CDR3 sequence is 15 residues long. Trimming stripped 0 bases from V and 2 bases from J, with 11 bases between. Germline values: CDR1 PRHDT, CDR2 FYEKMQ (reference sequence). CDR3 nucleotide sequence: TGTGCCAGCAGCTTAGGCACAGGGAGGGCCTACGAGCAGTACTTC. It codes for CASSLGTGRAYEQYF.

The rearrangement uses TRBV5-5 and TRBJ2-1, with 7 bases fitting TRBD2. Losses at the gene ends were 4 bases for V and 10 bases for J; bases not matched to a gene: 14. The CDR3 has 15 amino acids. CDR1 and CDR2 (germline): SGHKS, YYEKEE (reference sequence). In DNA form, the CDR3 reads TGTGCCAGCAGCCGGGACTATCCGGTACAATTCGAGCAGTTCTTC. Amino acids: CASSRDYPVQFEQFF.

V gene TRBV5-1 combines with J gene TRBJ1-1; TRBD1 might be the D (6 bases). The CDR3 consists of 16 residues. V gave up 4 bases and J gave up 1 base, with 17 bases separating them. The germline V gene has CDR1 SGHRS and CDR2 YFSETQ. The chain's CDR3 is CASSGVTGGGNTEAFF. The CDR3 nucleotides read TGCGCCAGCAGCGGAGTGACAGGCGGGGGGAACACTGAAGCTTTCTTT.

The chain joins TRBV11-2 to TRBJ1-2; D remains ambiguous. V lost 6 bases to trimming and J lost 0 bases, with 14 bases between them. Germline lookup yields CDR1 SGHAT and CDR2 FQNNGV. This CDR3 contains 15 residues. CDR3 sequence: CASRSGYTANYGYTF. The CDR3 nucleotides read TGTGCCAGCAGAAGTGGATATACCGCTAACTATGGCTACACCTTC.

The chain carries TRBV5-1 and TRBJ1-1; unclear D gene. With 4 bases removed from V and 1 base from J, the gap between germline ends came to 14 bases. The CDR3 runs 15 residues. Germline values: CDR1 SGHRS, CDR2 YFSETQ. CDR3 amino acids: CASSLDGASNTEAFF. In DNA form, the CDR3 reads TGCGCCAGCAGCCTCGACGGAGCCTCGAACACTGAAGCTTTCTTT.

This chain's CDR3 is CAWSMLEGNYGYTF. As DNA, the CDR3 is TGTGCCTGGAGTATGCTCGAGGGAAACTATGGCTACACCTTC. This chain uses TRBV30 with TRBJ1-2; D remains ambiguous. CDR1 and CDR2 from the germline V gene are GTSNPN and SVGIG (reference sequence). CDR3 length: 14 residues. Trimming cost V 2 bases and J 2 bases, with 12 bases left between them.

This chain joins TRBV18 and TRBJ2-5, with D possibly called TRBD1 or TRBD2 (6 bases each). Germline assignment: CDR1 KGHSH and CDR2 LQKENI. The CDR3 is made up of 13 amino acids. Trimming removed 6 bases from V and 5 bases from J, with 13 bases in between. The CDR3 region is CASSRTGRETQYF. CDR3 in DNA: TGTGCCAGCTCCCGAACAGGGAGGGAGACCCAGTACTTC.

V and J are TRBV4-1 and TRBJ2-4, with D perhaps TRBD1 (7 bases). Trimming removed 0 bases at V and 1 base at J, with 16 bases between. Germline CDR1 reads MGHRA; CDR2 reads YSYEKL. This CDR3 has 18 residues. The CDR3 bases are TGCGCCAGCAGCCAAGACGAGGGGGCGGGGAGGGCCAAAAACATTCAGTACTTC. Its translation: CASSQDEGAGRAKNIQYF.

In its sample, this clone was seen once. The chain carries TRBV18 and TRBJ1-1; TRBD1 aligns across 8 bases. This CDR3 spans 14 amino acids. V dropped 4 bases and J dropped 1; count of bases not matched to a gene: 2. CDR1 and CDR2 from the germline V gene are KGHSH and LQKENI. CDR3 nucleotide sequence: TGTGCCAGCTCACGGGGACAGGAGAACACTGAAGCTTTCTTT. Translating it yields CASSRGQENTEAFF.

This chain uses TRBV6-1 with TRBJ2-7; the D is unclear. CDR1 MNHNS and CDR2 SASEGT come from the germline V gene. The CDR3 has 13 amino acids. V lost 5 bases, J lost 6 bases, and 14 bases lay in between. CDR3 in amino acids: CASSPSSQVEQYF. The DNA of the CDR3 is TGTGCCAGCAGTCCTTCTTCTCAGGTCGAGCAGTACTTC.

This chain joins TRBV7-2 and TRBJ1-1; no reliable D call. Germline V gene lookup returns CDR1 SGHTA and CDR2 FQGNSA. The germline V and J ends were trimmed by 5 bases and 2 bases, with 18 bases remaining between them. The CDR3 runs 16 residues. CDR3 coding DNA: TGTGCCAGCAGCCCCGGTTTAGCTAGATTTAACACTGAAGCTTTCTTT. Its translation is CASSPGLARFNTEAFF.

The chain recombines TRBV6-5 with TRBJ2-5; D remains ambiguous. This CDR3 has 12 residues. Looked up from germline, CDR1 is MNHEY and CDR2 is SVGAGI. Trimming took off 0 bases at V and 7 bases at J, with 6 bases between the two ends. The chain's CDR3 is CASSYSGVTQYF. The CDR3, as DNA: TGTGCCAGCAGTTACTCTGGGGTGACCCAGTACTTC.

CDR3 sequence: CASSLEGLAASYEQYF. In DNA, the CDR3 is TGCGCCAGCAGCTTGGAGGGACTAGCGGCCTCCTACGAGCAGTACTTC. The rearrangement uses TRBV5-1 and TRBJ2-7; 11 nucleotides align to TRBD2. V lost 0 bases to trimming and J lost 0 bases; unmatched junction nucleotides: 2. The CDR3 is 16 amino acids. From germline, CDR1 is SGHRS and CDR2 YFSETQ.

V usage is TRBV5-1 and J usage is TRBJ2-2; D call uncertain. This CDR3 has 13 amino acids. V was shortened by 0 bases and J by 4 bases, with 4 bases between the two germline ends. Germline V lookup: CDR1 SGHRS, CDR2 YFSETQ. The CDR3 coding sequence is TGCGCCAGCAGCTTGGGGGCCACCGGGGAGCTGTTTTTT. Translation gives CASSLGATGELFF. Together with reference TRBV5-1 and TRBJ2-2, the CDR3 gives the full variable domain: KAGVTQTPRYLIKTRGQQVTLSCSPISGHRSVSWYQQTPGQGLQFLFEYFSETQRNKGNFPGRFSGRQFSNSRSEMNVSTLELGDSALYLCASSLGATGELFFGEGSRLTVL.

The chain has TRBV7-9 and TRBJ1-1, with a weak D call TRBD1 (5 bases). Germline CDR1 reads SEHNR; CDR2 reads FQNEAQ (reference sequence). V lost 6 bases to trimming and J lost 6 bases, with 23 bases between them. The CDR3 has 16 amino acids. The DNA of the CDR3 is TGTGCCAGCAGAAGTCTCGGGGCAGGACGGAGCCCTGAAGCTTTCTTT. Translated, it gives CASRSLGAGRSPEAFF.

The V call is TRBV5-6, the J call TRBJ2-5; the D gene is possibly TRBD2 (5 bases). The length of the CDR3 is 16 residues. Germline V gene data show CDR1 as SGHDT and CDR2 as YYEEEE. Deletions cut 1 base from V and 5 bases from J, with 18 bases between. The CDR3 is CASSLPTGLSRETQYF. CDR3 coding DNA: TGTGCCAGCAGCTTGCCAACCGGACTGTCCCGGGAGACCCAGTACTTC.

This chain connects TRBV28 to TRBJ2-4; D call uncertain. The CDR3 is 17 residues long. Germline CDR1 reads MDHEN; CDR2 reads SYDVKM. V was cut by 5 bases and J by 1 base, with 18 bases left in between. The CDR3 loop reads CASSQVAGPGAKNIQYF. CDR3 DNA: TGTGCCAGCAGTCAAGTGGCCGGGCCCGGGGCCAAAAACATTCAGTACTTC.

The chain uses TRBV30 and TRBJ2-3; D uncertain. The CDR3 contains 11 residues. Germline V gives CDR1 GTSNPN, CDR2 SVGIG (reference sequence). DNA of the CDR3: TGTGTAACGGCGGCCCATGGTACGCAGTATTTT. Translation gives CVTAAHGTQYF.

The chain links TRBV6-5 to TRBJ2-1; perhaps TRBD1 as D (5 bases). Germline V gene lookup returns CDR1 MNHEY and CDR2 SVGAGI. The CDR3 is 13 residues long. Trimming left V 2 bases short and J 8 bases short, with 10 bases between. This CDR3 is CASSYDRNYEQFF. The CDR3 DNA sequence: TGTGCCAGCAGTTACGACAGAAACTATGAGCAGTTCTTC.